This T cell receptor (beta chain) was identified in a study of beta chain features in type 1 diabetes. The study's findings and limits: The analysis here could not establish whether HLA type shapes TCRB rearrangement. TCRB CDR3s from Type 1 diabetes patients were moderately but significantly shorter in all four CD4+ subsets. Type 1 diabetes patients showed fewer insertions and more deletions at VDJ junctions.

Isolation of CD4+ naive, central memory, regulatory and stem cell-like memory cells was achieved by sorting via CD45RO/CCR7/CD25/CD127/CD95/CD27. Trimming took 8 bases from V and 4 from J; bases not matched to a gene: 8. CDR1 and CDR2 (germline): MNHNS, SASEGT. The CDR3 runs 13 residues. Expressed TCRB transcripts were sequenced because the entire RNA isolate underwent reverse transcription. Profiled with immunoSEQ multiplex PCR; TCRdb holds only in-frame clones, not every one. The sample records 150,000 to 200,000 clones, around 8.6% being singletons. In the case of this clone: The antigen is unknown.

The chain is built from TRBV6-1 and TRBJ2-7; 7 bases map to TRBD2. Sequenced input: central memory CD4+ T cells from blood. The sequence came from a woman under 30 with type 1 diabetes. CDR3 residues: CASGGGAGYEQYF. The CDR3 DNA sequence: TGTGCCAGCGGGGGGGGAGCAGGGTACGAGCAGTACTTC.